This entry concerns a single TCR beta chain. The study drew participants aged about 18 to 89 years from some 24 US areas. As handled by the study authors: Reference gene primers were amplified, and this amplification served to estimate nucleated cell counts. Repertoires were generated with immunoSEQ multiplex PCR, while TCRdb's copy carries only in-frame clones and drops some. Clonal size and the V and J genes are those of that table, whereas D and trimming came from the DNA. Of roughly 220,000 clones listed, 65% to 90% are singletons. The record originates from a study of blood T cell repertoires in COVID-19. Turning to the study itself: Some COVID-19 samples were acute and others convalescent; all came from the United States, Italy and Spain. In each case, the material was cDNA or gDNA derived from T cells, B-cell-depleted T cells, or PBMCs.

Sample: PBMCs or T cells enriched from blood (not recorded which). This receptor was taken from a woman aged 40 to 49 with acute COVID-19.

The CDR3 protein is CASQTGADTQYF. The CDR3 region has the DNA TGTGCCAGCCAAACAGGGGCAGATACGCAGTATTTT. The chain joins TRBV28 to TRBJ2-3, with 7 bases matching TRBD1. The length of the CDR3 is 12 residues. In germline, CDR1 is MDHEN, CDR2 SYDVKM. With 8 bases clipped from V and 4 bases from J, the junction kept 3 bases outside the gene matches.